The present T cell receptor beta chain was sequenced within a study of T cell responses to AZD1222 COVID-19 vaccine. Study outcomes and limitations: At baseline, just a handful of AZD1222 recipients tested seropositive.

Germline V gene data show CDR1 as GTSNPN and CDR2 as SVGIG (reference sequence). This CDR3 spans 15 amino acids. The ends were cut back, 3 bases at V and 8 bases at J, with 19 bases in the middle. The repertoire was sequenced with immunoSEQ multiplex PCR; TCRdb's copy has only in-frame clones and lacks some. This repertoire shows about 120,000 clones, about 90% found once; its top ten account for roughly 8.9%. With respect to this clone: Its antigen is currently unknown.

The V and J genes are TRBV30 and TRBJ2-2; a possible D gene is TRBD2 (5 bases). This sequence originates from an adult in good health. The sample here was peripheral blood, taken on day 0 of AZD1222 vaccination. The DNA of the CDR3 is TGTGCCTGGAGGGTGGACCCACTCGGCGGGGGGGAGCTGTTTTTT. As protein: CAWRVDPLGGGELFF.